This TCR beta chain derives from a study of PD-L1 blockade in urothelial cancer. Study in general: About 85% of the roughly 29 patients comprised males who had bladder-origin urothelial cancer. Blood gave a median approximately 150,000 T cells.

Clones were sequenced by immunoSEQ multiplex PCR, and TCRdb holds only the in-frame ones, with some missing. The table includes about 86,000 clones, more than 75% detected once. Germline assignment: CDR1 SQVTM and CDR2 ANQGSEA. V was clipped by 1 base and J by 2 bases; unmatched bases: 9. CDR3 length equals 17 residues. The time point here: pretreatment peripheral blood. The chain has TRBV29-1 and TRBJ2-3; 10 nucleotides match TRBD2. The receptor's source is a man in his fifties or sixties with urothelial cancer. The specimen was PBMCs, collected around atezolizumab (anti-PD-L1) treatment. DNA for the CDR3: TGCAGCGTTGAAGTGGGTGGGACTAGCGAGTACACAGATACGCAGTATTTT. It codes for CSVEVGGTSEYTDTQYF.